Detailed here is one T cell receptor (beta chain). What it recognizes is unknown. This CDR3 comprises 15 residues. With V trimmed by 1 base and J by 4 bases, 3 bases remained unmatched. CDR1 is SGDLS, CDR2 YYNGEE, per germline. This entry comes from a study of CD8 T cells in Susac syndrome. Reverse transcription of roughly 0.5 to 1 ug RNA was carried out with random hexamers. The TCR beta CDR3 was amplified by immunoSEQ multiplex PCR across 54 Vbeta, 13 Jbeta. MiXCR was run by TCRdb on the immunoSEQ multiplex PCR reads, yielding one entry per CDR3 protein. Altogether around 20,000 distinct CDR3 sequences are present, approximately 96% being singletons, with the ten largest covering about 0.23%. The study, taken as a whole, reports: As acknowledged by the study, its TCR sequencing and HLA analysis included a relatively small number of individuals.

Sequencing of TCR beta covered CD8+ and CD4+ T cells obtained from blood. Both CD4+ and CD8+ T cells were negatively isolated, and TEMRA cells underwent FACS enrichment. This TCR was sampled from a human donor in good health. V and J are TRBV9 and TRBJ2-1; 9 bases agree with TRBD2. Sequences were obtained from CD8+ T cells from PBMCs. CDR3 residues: CASSVRLAVYNEQFF. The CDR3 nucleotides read TGTGCCAGCAGCGTACGACTAGCGGTATACAATGAGCAGTTCTTC.